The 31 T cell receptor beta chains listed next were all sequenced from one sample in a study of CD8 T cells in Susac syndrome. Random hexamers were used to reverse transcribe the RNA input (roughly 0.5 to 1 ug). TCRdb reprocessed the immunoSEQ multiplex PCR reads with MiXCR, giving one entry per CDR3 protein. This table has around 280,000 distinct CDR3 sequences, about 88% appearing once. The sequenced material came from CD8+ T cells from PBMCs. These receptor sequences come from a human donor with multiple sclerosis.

The CDR3 region is CASSPPSGRVSYNEQFF. The CDR3 DNA reads as TGTGCCAGCAGCCCCCCTAGCGGGAGGGTCTCCTACAATGAGCAGTTCTTC. The gene calls are TRBV9 and TRBJ2-1, with 12 bases lining up with TRBD2. V gave up 4 bases and J gave up 0 bases; unmatched junction bases: 5. CDR3 length equals 17 residues. CDR1 is SGDLS and CDR2 is YYNGEE in the germline V gene.

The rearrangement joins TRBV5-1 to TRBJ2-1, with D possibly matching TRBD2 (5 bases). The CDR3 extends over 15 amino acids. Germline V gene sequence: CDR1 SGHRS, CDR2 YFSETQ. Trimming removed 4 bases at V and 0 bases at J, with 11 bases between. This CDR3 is CASSPGLDSYNEQFF. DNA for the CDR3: TGCGCCAGCAGCCCGGGGTTGGACTCCTACAATGAGCAGTTCTTC.

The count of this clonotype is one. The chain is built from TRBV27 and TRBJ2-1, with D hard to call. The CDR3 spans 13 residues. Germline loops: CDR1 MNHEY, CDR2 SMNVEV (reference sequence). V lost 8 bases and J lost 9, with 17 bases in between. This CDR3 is CASHRALFSEQFF. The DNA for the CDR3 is TGTGCCAGCCATCGGGCCCTCTTTTCTGAGCAGTTCTTC.

CDR3 bases: TGTGCCAGCAGCCCCGGGGGGGTCTTCAGCTCCTACAATGAGCAGTTCTTC. It translates to CASSPGGVFSSYNEQFF. The rearrangement joins TRBV7-8 to TRBJ2-1, with TRBD2 matching over 8 bases. Looked up from germline, CDR1 is SGHVS and CDR2 is FQNEAQ. The CDR3 totals 17 residues. After removal of 5 bases from V and 0 bases from J, the junction contained 9 bases not matched to a gene.

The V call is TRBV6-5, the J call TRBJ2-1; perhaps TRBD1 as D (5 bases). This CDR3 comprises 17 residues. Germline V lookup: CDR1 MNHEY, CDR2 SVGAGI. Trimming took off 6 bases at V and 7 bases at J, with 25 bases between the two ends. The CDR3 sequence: CASSLPKQGREGNEQFF. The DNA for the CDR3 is TGTGCCAGCAGCTTACCCAAGCAGGGTAGGGAAGGGAATGAGCAGTTCTTC.

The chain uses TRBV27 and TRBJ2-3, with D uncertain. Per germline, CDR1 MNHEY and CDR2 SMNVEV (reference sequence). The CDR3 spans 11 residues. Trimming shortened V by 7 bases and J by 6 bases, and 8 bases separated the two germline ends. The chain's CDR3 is CASTSKDTQYF. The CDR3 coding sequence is TGTGCCAGCACTTCCAAGGATACGCAGTATTTT.

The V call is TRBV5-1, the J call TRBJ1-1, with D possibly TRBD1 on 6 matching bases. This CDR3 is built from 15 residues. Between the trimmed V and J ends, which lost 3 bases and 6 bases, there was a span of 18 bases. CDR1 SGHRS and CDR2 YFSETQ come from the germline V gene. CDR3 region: CASSSPEQGRPEAFF. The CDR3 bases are TGCGCCAGCAGCTCCCCCGAACAGGGACGGCCTGAAGCTTTCTTT. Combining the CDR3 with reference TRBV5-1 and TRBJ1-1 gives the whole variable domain KAGVTQTPRYLIKTRGQQVTLSCSPISGHRSVSWYQQTPGQGLQFLFEYFSETQRNKGNFPGRFSGRQFSNSRSEMNVSTLELGDSALYLCASSSPEQGRPEAFFGQGTRLTVV.

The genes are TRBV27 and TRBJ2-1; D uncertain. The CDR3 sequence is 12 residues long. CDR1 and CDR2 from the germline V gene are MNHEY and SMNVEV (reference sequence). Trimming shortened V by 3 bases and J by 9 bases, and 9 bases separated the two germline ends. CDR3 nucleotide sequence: TGTGCCAGCAGTTTCTTGCTTGGTGAGCAGTTCTTC. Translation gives CASSFLLGEQFF.

The CDR3 sequence: CASSRWSPDRVQETQYF. In DNA form, the CDR3 reads TGTGCCAGCTCACGGTGGTCCCCCGACAGGGTCCAAGAGACCCAGTACTTC. V usage is TRBV18 and J usage is TRBJ2-5; 7 nucleotides line up with TRBD1. Germline V CDR1 and CDR2: KGHSH, LQKENI. The V gene end was trimmed by 4 bases and the J gene end by 1 base; junction bases not matched to a gene: 12. CDR3 length: 17 residues.

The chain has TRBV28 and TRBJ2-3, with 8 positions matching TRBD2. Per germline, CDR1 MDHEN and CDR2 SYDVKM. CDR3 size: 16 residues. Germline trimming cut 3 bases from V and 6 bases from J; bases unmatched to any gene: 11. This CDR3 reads CASSLSLLREVDTQYF. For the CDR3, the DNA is TGTGCCAGCAGTTTGTCCTTGTTGCGGGAGGTGGATACGCAGTATTTT.

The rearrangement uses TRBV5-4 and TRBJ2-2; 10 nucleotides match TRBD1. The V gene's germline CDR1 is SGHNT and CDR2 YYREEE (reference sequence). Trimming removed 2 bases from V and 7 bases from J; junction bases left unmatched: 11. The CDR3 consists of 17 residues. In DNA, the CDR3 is TGTGCCAGCAGCTTCCTAGCCGGGACAGGGGAAGGCGGGGAGCTGTTTTTT. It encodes CASSFLAGTGEGGELFF.

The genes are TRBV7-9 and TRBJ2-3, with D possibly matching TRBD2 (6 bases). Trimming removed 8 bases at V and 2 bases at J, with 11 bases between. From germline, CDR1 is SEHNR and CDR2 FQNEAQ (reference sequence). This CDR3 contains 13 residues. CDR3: CASRDFFTDTQYF. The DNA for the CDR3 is TGTGCCAGCCGGGACTTCTTCACAGATACGCAGTATTTT.

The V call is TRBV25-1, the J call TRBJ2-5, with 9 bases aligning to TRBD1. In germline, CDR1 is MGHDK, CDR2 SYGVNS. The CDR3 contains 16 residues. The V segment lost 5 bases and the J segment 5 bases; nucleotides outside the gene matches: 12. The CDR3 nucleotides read TGTGCCAGCAGTTCTTGGGGACAGGGAGGCAGGGAGACCCAGTACTTC. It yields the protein CASSSWGQGGRETQYF.

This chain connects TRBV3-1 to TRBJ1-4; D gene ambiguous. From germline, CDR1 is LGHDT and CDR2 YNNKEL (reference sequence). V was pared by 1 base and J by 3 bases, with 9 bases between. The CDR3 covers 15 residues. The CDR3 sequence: CASSQGLTANEKLFF. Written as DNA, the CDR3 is TGTGCCAGCAGCCAAGGACTAACGGCTAATGAAAAACTGTTTTTT.

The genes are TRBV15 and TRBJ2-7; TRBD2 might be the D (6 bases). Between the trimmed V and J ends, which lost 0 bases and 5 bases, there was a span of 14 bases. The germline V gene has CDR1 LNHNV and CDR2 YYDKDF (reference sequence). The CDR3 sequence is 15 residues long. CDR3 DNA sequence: TGTGCCACCAGCAGAGATGGCGGGATGACCGACGAGCAGTACTTC. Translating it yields CATSRDGGMTDEQYF. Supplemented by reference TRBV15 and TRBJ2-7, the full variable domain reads DAMVIQNPRYQVTQFGKPVTLSCSQTLNHNVMYWYQQKSSQAPKLLFHYYDKDFNNEADTPDNFQSRRPNTSFCFLDIRSPGLGDTAMYLCATSRDGGMTDEQYFGPGTRLTVT.

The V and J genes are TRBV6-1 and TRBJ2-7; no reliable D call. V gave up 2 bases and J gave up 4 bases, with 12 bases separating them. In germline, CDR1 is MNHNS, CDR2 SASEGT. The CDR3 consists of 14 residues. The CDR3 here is CASSEYLPGYEQYF. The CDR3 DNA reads TGTGCCAGCAGTGAATACTTGCCCGGGTACGAGCAGTACTTC.

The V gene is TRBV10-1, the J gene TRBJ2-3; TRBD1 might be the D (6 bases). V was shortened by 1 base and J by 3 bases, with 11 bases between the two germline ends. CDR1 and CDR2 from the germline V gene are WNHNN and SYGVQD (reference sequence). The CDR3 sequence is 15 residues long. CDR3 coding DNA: TGCGCCAGCAGTGAGTTTCGGCAGGGGACAGATACGCAGTATTTT. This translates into CASSEFRQGTDTQYF.

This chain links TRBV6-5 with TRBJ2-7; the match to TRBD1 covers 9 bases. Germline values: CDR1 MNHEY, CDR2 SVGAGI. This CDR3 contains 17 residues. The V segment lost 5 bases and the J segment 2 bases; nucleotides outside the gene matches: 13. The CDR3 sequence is CASSPASPGQGTYEQYF. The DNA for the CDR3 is TGTGCCAGCAGTCCCGCGAGTCCGGGACAGGGTACCTACGAGCAGTACTTC.

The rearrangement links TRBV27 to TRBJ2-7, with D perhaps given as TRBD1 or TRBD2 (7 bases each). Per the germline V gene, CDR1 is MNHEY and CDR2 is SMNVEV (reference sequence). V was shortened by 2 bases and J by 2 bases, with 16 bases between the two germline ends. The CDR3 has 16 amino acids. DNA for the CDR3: TGTGCCAGCAGTTTAGGGGCAGGGGGGGAACCCTACGAGCAGTACTTC. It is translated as CASSLGAGGEPYEQYF.

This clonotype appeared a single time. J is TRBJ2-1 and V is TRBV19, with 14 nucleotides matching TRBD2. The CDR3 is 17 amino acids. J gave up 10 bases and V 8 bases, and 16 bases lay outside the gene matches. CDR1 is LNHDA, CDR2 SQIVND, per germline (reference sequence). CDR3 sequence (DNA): TGTGCCAGTCGGGATTGGGGGACTAGCGGGAGTCTGGGGGAGCAGTTCTTC. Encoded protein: CASRDWGTSGSLGEQFF.

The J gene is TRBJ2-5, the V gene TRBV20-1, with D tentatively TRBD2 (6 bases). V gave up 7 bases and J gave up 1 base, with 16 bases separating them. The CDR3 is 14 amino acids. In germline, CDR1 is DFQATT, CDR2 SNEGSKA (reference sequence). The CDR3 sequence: CSVPGRTTQETQYF. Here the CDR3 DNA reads TGCAGTGTCCCAGGGAGGACTACCCAAGAGACCCAGTACTTC.

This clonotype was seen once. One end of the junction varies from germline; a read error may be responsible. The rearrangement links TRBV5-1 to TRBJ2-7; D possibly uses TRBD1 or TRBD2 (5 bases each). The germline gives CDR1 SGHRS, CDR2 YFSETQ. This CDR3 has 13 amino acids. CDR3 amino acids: CASSPSTDYEQCF. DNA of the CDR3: TGCGCCAGCAGCCCGTCGACAGACTACGAGCAGTGCTTC. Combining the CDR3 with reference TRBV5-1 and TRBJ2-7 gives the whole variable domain KAGVTQTPRYLIKTRGQQVTLSCSPISGHRSVSWYQQTPGQGLQFLFEYFSETQRNKGNFPGRFSGRQFSNSRSEMNVSTLELGDSALYLCASSPSTDYEQCFGPGTRLTVT.

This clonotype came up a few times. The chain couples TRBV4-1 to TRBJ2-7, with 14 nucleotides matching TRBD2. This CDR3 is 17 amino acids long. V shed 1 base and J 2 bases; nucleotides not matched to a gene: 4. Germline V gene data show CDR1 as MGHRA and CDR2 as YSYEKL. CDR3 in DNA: TGCGCCAGCAGCCAAGGTCCGACTAGCGGGAGGGCCTACGAGCAGTACTTC. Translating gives CASSQGPTSGRAYEQYF.

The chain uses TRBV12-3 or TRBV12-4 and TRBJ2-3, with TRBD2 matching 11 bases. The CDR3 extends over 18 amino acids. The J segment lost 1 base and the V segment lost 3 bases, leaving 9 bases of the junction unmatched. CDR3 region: CASSFIFSGRAGTDTQYF. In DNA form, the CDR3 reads TGTGCCAGCAGTTTTATATTTAGCGGGAGGGCCGGCACAGATACGCAGTATTTT.

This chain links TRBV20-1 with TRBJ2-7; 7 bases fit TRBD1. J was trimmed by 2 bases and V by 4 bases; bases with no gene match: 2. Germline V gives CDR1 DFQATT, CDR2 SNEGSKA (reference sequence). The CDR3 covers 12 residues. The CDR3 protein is CSATTGAYEQYF. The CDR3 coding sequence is TGCAGTGCTACTACAGGGGCCTACGAGCAGTACTTC.

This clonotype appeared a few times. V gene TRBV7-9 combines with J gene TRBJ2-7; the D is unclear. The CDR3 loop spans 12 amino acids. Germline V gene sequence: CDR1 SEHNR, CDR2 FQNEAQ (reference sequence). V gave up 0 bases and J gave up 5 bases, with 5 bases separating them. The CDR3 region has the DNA TGTGCCAGCAGCTTAGCCGGGCACGAGCAGTACTTC. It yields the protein CASSLAGHEQYF.

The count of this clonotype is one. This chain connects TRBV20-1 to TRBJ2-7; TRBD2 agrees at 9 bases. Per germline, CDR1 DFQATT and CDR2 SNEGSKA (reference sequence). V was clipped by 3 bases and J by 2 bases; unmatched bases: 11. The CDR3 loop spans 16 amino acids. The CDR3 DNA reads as TGCAGTGCTAGGAAAGCGGGAGGCTTCTCGGCCTACGAGCAGTACTTC. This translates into CSARKAGGFSAYEQYF.

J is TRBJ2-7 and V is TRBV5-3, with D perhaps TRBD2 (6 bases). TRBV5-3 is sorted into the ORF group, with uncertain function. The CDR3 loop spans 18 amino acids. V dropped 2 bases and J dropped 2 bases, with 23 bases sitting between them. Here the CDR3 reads CARSFTLEVWRETYEQYF. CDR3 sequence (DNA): TGTGCCAGAAGCTTCACACTTGAGGTATGGCGGGAAACCTACGAGCAGTACTTC.

Here the CDR3 DNA reads TGTGCCAGCTCTGACAGGACCCCACTTTCCCTGGATTACGAGCAGTACTTC. This codes for CASSDRTPLSLDYEQYF. V usage is TRBV6-1 and J usage is TRBJ2-7, with D possibly matching TRBD1 (6 bases). This CDR3 is built from 17 residues. Germline V gene lookup returns CDR1 MNHNS and CDR2 SASEGT. V gave up 8 bases and J gave up 4 bases, with 27 bases separating them.

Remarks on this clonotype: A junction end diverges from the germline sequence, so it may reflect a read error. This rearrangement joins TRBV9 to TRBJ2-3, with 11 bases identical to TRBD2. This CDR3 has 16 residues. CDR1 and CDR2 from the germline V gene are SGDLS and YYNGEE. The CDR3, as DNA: TGTGCCAGCAGCGTAGAAGGGACTAGCGGCACAGGTACGCAGTATTTT. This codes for CASSVEGTSGTGTQYF.

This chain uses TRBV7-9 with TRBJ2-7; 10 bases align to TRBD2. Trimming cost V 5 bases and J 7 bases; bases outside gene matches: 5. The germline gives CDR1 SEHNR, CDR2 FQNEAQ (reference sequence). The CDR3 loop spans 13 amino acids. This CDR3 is CASSQIAGGEQYF. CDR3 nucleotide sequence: TGTGCCAGCAGCCAGATAGCGGGAGGTGAGCAGTACTTC.